The 17 T cell receptor beta chains in this list originate from one sample, sequenced in a study of identical twins. TCRdb recomputed calls from the 5' RACE reads with MiXCR, one row per CDR3 protein. The sample records about 890,000 distinct CDR3 sequences, approximately 13% being singletons. Another study also made use of these data, one on yellow fever vaccine responses in identical twins.

Sample: PBMCs. All receptors derive from a woman between 18 and 29 years old in good health.

The chain carries TRBV11-2 and TRBJ2-1; 7 bases agree with TRBD1. In germline, CDR1 is SGHAT, CDR2 FQNNGV. The CDR3 is made up of 14 amino acids. V trimming: 7 bases; J trimming: 4 bases; junction bases outside the gene matches: 7. The CDR3 nucleotides read TGTGCCAGCATCACCGGGACAGCGTACAATGAGCAGTTCTTC. Its protein is CASITGTAYNEQFF.

V and J are TRBV29-1 and TRBJ2-5; TRBD2 matches at 7 bases. V shed 7 bases and J 5 bases; nucleotides not matched to a gene: 7. Germline V CDR1 and CDR2: SQVTM, ANQGSEA. There are 12 residues in the CDR3. Here the CDR3 reads CSGLLARETQYF. The CDR3 DNA sequence: TGCAGCGGACTACTAGCGAGGGAGACCCAGTACTTC.

This clonotype was recorded a few times. The chain is built from TRBV5-1 and TRBJ2-7, with D tentatively TRBD1 (6 bases). The CDR3 loop spans 12 amino acids. Trimming took off 3 bases at V and 6 bases at J, with 10 bases between the two ends. CDR1 is SGHRS, CDR2 YFSETQ, per germline. The CDR3 is CASSSGAGEQYV. Here the CDR3 DNA reads TGCGCCAGCAGCTCAGGGGCGGGCGAGCAGTACGTC.

This clonotype was seen at least ten times. The chain has TRBV20-1 and TRBJ2-7; 8 nucleotides line up with TRBD2. Germline V gene data show CDR1 as DFQATT and CDR2 as SNEGSKA (reference sequence). This CDR3 has 12 residues. The junction had 2 bases not matched to a gene; V was cut back by 3 bases and J by 4 bases. CDR3 amino acids: CSASGTSYEQYF. Written as DNA, the CDR3 is TGCAGTGCTAGTGGGACTAGTTACGAGCAGTACTTC.

The rearrangement links TRBV6-4 to TRBJ2-1; 9 bases map to TRBD2. Unmatched junction bases numbered 7, after V lost 5 bases and J lost 5 bases. This CDR3 spans 15 amino acids. The V gene's germline CDR1 is MRHNA and CDR2 SNTAGT. The CDR3 loop is CASSSSGGHNNEQFF. CDR3 nucleotide sequence: TGTGCCAGCAGTTCCAGCGGGGGGCACAACAATGAGCAGTTCTTC.

The chain uses TRBV18 and TRBJ2-3; weak D call: TRBD2 (5 bases). Germline CDR1 is KGHSH and CDR2 is LQKENI. The CDR3 covers 18 residues. Trimming took off 0 bases at V and 7 bases at J, with 23 bases between the two ends. CDR3 amino acids: CASSPPVLSGTLGNTQYF. CDR3 nucleotide sequence: TGTGCCAGCTCACCACCGGTTCTCTCGGGAACCCTCGGAAATACGCAGTATTTT.

There are a few counts of this clonotype. This chain uses TRBV4-1 with TRBJ2-1; 15 bases fit TRBD2. The CDR3 covers 17 residues. The germline CDR1 and CDR2 sequences are MGHRA and YSYEKL. Losses at the gene ends were 3 bases for V and 5 bases for J; bases not matched to a gene: 5. The CDR3 region has the DNA TGCGCCAGCAGCCAGCCCGGGACTAGCGGGAGGAACAATGAGCAGTTCTTC. Amino acids: CASSQPGTSGRNNEQFF.

This clonotype was seen a few times. The rearrangement joins TRBV28 to TRBJ2-2; 10 bases match TRBD1. Losses at the gene ends were 5 bases for V and 3 bases for J; bases not matched to a gene: 6. The CDR3 is 16 amino acids. Per germline, CDR1 MDHEN and CDR2 SYDVKM. The CDR3 here is CASSPGQGRDTGELFF. The CDR3 DNA sequence: TGTGCCAGCAGTCCGGGACAGGGGAGGGACACCGGGGAGCTGTTTTTT.

In its sample, this clonotype was seen a few times. This chain connects TRBV12-5 to TRBJ1-1; 9 bases match TRBD1. Germline-derived CDR1 and CDR2 are LGHNT and FRNRAP. CDR3 length: 15 residues. V lost 1 base and J lost 4; bases outside the gene matches: 4. The CDR3: CASGLGQGVATEAFF. As DNA, the CDR3 is TGTGCTAGTGGTTTGGGACAGGGGGTGGCCACTGAAGCTTTCTTT.

In its sample, this clonotype was seen a few times. The chain recombines TRBV6-2 or TRBV6-3 with TRBJ1-2; TRBD1 might be the D (6 bases). This CDR3 spans 14 amino acids. Germline CDR1 and CDR2: MNHEY and SVGEGT. V dropped 8 bases and J dropped 7 bases, with 20 bases sitting between them. The CDR3 sequence is CASGIGGRMVGYTF. The CDR3 DNA reads TGTGCCAGCGGAATCGGGGGGCGCATGGTTGGCTACACCTTC.

This clonotype was observed at least ten times. The chain has TRBV5-1 and TRBJ2-5, with 9 bases fitting TRBD2. The ends lost 1 base at V and 2 bases at J; junction bases unmatched: 6. This CDR3 spans 16 amino acids. Germline V gene sequence: CDR1 SGHRS, CDR2 YFSETQ. The CDR3, as DNA: TGCGCCAGCAGCTTGTTCGGCAGCGGGAGGCAAGAGACCCAGTACTTC. Translated: CASSLFGSGRQETQYF. Complete variable domain (other parts from reference TRBV5-1 and TRBJ2-5): KAGVTQTPRYLIKTRGQQVTLSCSPISGHRSVSWYQQTPGQGLQFLFEYFSETQRNKGNFPGRFSGRQFSNSRSEMNVSTLELGDSALYLCASSLFGSGRQETQYFGPGTRLLVL.

The V and J genes are TRBV11-2 and TRBJ2-2; weak D call: TRBD1 (5 bases). The CDR3 has 16 residues. Germline V lookup: CDR1 SGHAT, CDR2 FQNNGV. Deletions cut 2 bases from V and 4 bases from J, with 14 bases between. CDR3 sequence reads: CASSLSQGGGTGELFF. In nucleotides, the CDR3 is TGTGCCAGCAGCTTATCTCAGGGTGGCGGCACCGGGGAGCTGTTTTTT.

The chain employs TRBV12-3 or TRBV12-4 and TRBJ2-7; 13 bases line up with TRBD2. This CDR3 contains 15 residues. Germline trimming cut 5 bases from V and 3 bases from J; bases unmatched to any gene: 4. In nucleotides, the CDR3 is TGTGCCAGCAGTGGGACTAGCGGGACGGTCTACGAGCAGTACTTC. Translation gives CASSGTSGTVYEQYF.

This sequence joins TRBV11-2 and TRBJ2-1; 13 bases map to TRBD2. This CDR3 has 18 amino acids. Per germline, CDR1 SGHAT and CDR2 FQNNGV. The V segment lost 5 bases and the J segment 0 bases; nucleotides outside the gene matches: 7. This CDR3 is CASSPGTSGTGSYNEQFF. CDR3 nucleotide sequence: TGTGCCAGCAGCCCGGGGACTAGCGGGACGGGCTCCTACAATGAGCAGTTCTTC.

The V call is TRBV10-3, the J call TRBJ2-1; D is undetermined. V was pared by 2 bases and J by 4 bases, with 12 bases between. CDR3 size: 15 residues. The V gene's germline CDR1 is ENHRY and CDR2 SYGVKD. CDR3 amino acids: CAISELLNPYNEQFF. In DNA form, the CDR3 reads TGTGCCATCAGTGAGCTTCTGAATCCATACAATGAGCAGTTCTTC.

This chain connects TRBV7-2 to TRBJ2-1, with 16 bases that match TRBD2. Trimming cost V 1 base and J 13 bases; bases outside gene matches: 10. CDR3 size: 17 residues. The V gene's germline CDR1 is SGHTA and CDR2 FQGNSA. Written as DNA, the CDR3 is TGTGCCAGCAGCTTAGGGGCACCGGGACTAGCGGGGGGGCGACAGTTCTTC. This sequence encodes CASSLGAPGLAGGRQFF.

In this sample, this clonotype turned up many times. The gene calls are TRBV5-1 and TRBJ2-3, with 7 nucleotides matching TRBD2. Germline CDR1 SGHRS, CDR2 YFSETQ. J gave up 2 bases and V 0 bases, and 6 bases lay outside the gene matches. The CDR3 length is 16 residues. CDR3 nucleotide sequence: TGCGCCAGCAGCTTGGCCTCTAGCGGATCCACAGATACGCAGTATTTT. Protein product: CASSLASSGSTDTQYF.